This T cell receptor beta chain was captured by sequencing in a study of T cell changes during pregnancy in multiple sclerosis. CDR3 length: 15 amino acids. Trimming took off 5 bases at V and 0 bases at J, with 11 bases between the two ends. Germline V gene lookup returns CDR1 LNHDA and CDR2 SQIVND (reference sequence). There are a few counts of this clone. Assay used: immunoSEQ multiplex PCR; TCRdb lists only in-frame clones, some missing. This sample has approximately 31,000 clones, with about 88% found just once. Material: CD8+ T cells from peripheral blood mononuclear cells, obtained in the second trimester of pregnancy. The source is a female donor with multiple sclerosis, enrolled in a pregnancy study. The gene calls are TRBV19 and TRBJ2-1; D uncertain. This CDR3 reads CASSLSRPSYNEQFF. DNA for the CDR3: TGTGCCAGTAGTCTCTCGCGGCCCTCCTACAATGAGCAGTTCTTC.